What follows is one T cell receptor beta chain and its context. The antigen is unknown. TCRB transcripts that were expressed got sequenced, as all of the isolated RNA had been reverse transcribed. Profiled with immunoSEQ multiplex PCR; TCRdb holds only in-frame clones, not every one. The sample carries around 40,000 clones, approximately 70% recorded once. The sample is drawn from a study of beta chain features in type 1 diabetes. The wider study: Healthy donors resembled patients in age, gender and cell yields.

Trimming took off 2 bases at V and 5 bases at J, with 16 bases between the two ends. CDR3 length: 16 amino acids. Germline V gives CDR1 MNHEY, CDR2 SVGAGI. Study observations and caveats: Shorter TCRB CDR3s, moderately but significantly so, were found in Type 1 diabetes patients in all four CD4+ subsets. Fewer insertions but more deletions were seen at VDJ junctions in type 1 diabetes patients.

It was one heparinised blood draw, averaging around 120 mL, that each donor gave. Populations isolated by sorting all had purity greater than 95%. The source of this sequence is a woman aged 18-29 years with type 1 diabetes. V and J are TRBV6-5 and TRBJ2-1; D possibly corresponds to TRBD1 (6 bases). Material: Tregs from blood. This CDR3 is CASSYRAPDSHNEQFF. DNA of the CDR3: TGTGCCAGCAGTTACAGGGCTCCGGACAGCCACAATGAGCAGTTCTTC.